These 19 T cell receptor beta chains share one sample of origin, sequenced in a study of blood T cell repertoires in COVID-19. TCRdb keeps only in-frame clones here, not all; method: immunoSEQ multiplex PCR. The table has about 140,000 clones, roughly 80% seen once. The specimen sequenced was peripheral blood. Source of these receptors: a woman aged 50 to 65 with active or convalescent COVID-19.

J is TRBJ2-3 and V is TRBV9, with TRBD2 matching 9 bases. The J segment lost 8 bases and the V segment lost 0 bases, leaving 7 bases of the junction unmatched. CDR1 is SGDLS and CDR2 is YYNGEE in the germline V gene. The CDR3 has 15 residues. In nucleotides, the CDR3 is TGTGCCAGCAGCGTAGAGGCTAGCGGGGTGGGTACGCAGTATTTT. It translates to CASSVEASGVGTQYF.

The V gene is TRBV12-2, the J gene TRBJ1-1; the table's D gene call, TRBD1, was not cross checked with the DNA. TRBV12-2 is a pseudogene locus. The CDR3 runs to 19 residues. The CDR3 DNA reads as TGTGCAAGTCGCAACACAACTTCCGGGACAGGGAGGGCGGACACTGAAGCTTTCTTT. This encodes CASRNTTSGTGRADTEAFF.

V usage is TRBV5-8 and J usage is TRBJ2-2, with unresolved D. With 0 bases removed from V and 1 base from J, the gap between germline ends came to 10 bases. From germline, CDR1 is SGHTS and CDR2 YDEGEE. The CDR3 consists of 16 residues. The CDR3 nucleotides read TGTGCCAGCAGCTTGGGACAACCGTTGAACACCGGGGAGCTGTTTTTT. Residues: CASSLGQPLNTGELFF.

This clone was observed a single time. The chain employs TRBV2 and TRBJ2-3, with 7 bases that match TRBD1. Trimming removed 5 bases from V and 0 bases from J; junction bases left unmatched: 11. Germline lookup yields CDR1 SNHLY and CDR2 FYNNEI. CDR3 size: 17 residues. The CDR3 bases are TGTGCCAGCAGTCGACAGGGTCGGGAATCTAGCACAGATACGCAGTATTTT. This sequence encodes CASSRQGRESSTDTQYF.

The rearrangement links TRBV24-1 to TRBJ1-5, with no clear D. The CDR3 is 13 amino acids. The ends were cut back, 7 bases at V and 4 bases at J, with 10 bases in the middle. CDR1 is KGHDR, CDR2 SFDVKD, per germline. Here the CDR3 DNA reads TGTGCCACCAGACGACGGACTAATCAGCCCCAGCATTTT. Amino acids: CATRRRTNQPQHF.

The CDR3 region has the DNA TGTGCCAGCAGTGAAGCTAGGACAAGAGCCACTGAAGCTTTCTTT. Translating gives CASSEARTRATEAFF. This rearrangement joins TRBV2 to TRBJ1-1, with TRBD1 as a possible D gene (5 bases). The V end lost 0 bases, the J end lost 4 bases, and 12 bases lay between the germline ends. This CDR3 is 15 amino acids long. Germline V lookup: CDR1 SNHLY, CDR2 FYNNEI.

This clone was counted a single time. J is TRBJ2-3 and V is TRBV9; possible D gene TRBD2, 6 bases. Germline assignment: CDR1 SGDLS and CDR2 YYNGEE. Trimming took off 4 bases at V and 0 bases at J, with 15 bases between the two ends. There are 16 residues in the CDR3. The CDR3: CASSPGLSGSTDTQYF. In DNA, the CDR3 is TGTGCCAGCAGCCCTGGACTGAGCGGGAGCACAGATACGCAGTATTTT.

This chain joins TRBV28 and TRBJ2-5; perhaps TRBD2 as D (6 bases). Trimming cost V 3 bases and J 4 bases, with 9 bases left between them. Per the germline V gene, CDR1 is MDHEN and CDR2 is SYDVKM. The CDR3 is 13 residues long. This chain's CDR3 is CASSFGGPETQYF. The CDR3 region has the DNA TGTGCCAGCAGTTTCGGGGGTCCAGAGACCCAGTACTTC.

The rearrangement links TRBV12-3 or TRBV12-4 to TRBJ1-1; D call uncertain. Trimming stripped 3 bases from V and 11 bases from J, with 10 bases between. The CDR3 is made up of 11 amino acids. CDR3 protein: CASSFGGRAFF. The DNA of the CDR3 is TGTGCCAGCAGTTTTGGAGGGAGGGCTTTCTTT.

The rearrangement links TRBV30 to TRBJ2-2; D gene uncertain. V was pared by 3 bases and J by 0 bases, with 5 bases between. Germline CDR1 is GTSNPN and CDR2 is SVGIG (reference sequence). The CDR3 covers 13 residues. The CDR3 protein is CAWRAPNTGELFF. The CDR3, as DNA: TGTGCCTGGAGGGCACCGAACACCGGGGAGCTGTTTTTT.

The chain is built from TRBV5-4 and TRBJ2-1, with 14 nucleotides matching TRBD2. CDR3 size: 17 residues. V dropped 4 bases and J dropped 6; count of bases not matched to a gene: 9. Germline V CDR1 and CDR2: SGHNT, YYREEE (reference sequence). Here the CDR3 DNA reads TGTGCCAGCAGCATACCCGGGACTAGCGGGGGAACCAATGAGCAGTTCTTC. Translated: CASSIPGTSGGTNEQFF. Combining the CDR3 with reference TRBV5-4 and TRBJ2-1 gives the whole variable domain ETGVTQSPTHLIKTRGQQVTLRCSSQSGHNTVSWYQQALGQGPQFIFQYYREEENGRGNFPPRFSGLQFPNYSSELNVNALELDDSALYLCASSIPGTSGGTNEQFFGPGTRLTVL.

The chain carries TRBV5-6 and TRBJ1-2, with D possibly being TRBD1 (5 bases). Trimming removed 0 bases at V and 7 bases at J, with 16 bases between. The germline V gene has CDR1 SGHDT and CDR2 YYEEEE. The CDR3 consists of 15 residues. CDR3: CASSLGGIHGGGYTF. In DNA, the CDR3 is TGTGCCAGCAGCTTGGGGGGCATCCATGGTGGTGGCTACACCTTC.

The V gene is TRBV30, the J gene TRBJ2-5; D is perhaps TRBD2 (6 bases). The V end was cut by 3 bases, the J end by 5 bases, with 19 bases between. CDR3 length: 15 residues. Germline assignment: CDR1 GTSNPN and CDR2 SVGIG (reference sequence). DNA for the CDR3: TGTGCCTGGAGGGGAGGAGCATTGAGTAAGGAGACCCAGTACTTC. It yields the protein CAWRGGALSKETQYF.

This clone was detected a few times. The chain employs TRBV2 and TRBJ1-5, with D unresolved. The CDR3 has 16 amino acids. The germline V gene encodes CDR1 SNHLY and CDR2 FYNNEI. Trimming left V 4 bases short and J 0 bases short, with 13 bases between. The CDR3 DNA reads TGTGCCAGCAGTGGTTTTCTCAGCGATAGCAATCAGCCCCAGCATTTT. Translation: CASSGFLSDSNQPQHF.

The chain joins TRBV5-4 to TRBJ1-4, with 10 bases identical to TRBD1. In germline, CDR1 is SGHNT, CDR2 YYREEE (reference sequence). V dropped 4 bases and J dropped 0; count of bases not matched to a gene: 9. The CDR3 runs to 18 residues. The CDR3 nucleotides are TGTGCCAGCAGCCGACGACAGGGGGCAGGCGCAACTAATGAAAAACTGTTTTTT. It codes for CASSRRQGAGATNEKLFF.

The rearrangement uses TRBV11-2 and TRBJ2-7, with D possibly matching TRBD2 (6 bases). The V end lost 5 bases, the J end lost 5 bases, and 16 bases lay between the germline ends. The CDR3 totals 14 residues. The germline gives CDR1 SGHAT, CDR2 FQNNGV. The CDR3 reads CASSREVAADEQYF. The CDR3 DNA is TGTGCCAGCAGCCGCGAGGTAGCGGCAGACGAGCAGTACTTC.

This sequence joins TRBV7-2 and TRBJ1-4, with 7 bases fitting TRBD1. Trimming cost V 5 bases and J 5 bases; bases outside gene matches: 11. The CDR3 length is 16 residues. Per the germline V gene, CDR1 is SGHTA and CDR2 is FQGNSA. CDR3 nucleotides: TGTGCCAGCAGCCCCCAACCCCAGGGGGGAAATGAAAAACTGTTTTTT. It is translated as CASSPQPQGGNEKLFF.

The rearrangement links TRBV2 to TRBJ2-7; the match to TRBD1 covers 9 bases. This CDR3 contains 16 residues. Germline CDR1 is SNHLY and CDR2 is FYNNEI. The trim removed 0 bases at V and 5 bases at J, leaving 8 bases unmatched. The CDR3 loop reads CASSEALGTGSHEQYF. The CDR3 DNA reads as TGTGCCAGCAGTGAAGCCTTAGGGACAGGGTCCCACGAGCAGTACTTC.

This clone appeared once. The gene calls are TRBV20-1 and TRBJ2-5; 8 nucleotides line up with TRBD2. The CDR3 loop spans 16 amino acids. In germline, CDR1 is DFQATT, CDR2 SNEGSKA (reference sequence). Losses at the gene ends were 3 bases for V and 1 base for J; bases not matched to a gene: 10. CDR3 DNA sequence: TGCAGTGCTAGTTTGTCGGGGGGGCCTCGCCAAGAGACCCAGTACTTC. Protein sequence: CSASLSGGPRQETQYF.